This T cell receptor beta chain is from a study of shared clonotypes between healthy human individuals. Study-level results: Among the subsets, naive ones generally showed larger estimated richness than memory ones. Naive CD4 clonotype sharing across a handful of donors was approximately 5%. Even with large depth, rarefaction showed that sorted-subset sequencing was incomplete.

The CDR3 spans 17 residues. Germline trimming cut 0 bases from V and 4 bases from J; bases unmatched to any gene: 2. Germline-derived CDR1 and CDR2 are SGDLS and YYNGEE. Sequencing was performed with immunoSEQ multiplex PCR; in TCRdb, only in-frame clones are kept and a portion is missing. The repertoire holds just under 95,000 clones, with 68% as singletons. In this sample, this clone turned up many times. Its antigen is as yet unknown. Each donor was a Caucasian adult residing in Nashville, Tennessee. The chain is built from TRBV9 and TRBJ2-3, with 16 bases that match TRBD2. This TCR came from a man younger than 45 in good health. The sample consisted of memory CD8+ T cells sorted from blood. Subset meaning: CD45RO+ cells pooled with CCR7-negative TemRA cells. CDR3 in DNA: TGTGCCAGCAGCGTAGAGGGACTAGCGGGAGGGTCAGATACGCAGTATTTT. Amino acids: CASSVEGLAGGSDTQYF.